Presented here are 30 T cell receptor beta chains from one specimen sequenced in a study of blood T cells in healthy people across ages. Sample-barcoded 5' priming and a J-beta primer mix drove a second PCR of roughly 6 to 12 cycles. Via MiXCR, TCRdb re-called the 5' RACE reads, giving one row per CDR3 protein. The sample has some 1.4 million distinct CDR3 sequences; around 42% are singletons. What was sequenced was blood. These receptor sequences come from a woman aged 18-29 years in good health.

Only a few counts were recorded for this clonotype. The V gene is TRBV3-1, the J gene TRBJ1-2, with 7 bases aligning to TRBD1. The CDR3 is 14 amino acids. V lost 4 bases to trimming and J lost 5 bases; unmatched junction nucleotides: 7. Germline V CDR1 and CDR2: LGHDT, YNNKEL (reference sequence). CDR3 nucleotides: TGTGCCAGCAGCCTTCGACAGGGACCTTATGGCTACACCTTC. Translating it yields CASSLRQGPYGYTF. Drawing the rest from reference TRBV3-1 and TRBJ1-2, the complete variable domain is DTAVSQTPKYLVTQMGNDKSIKCEQNLGHDTMYWYKQDSKKFLKIMFSYNNKELIINETVPNRFSPKSPDKAHLNLHINSLELGDSAVYFCASSLRQGPYGYTFGSGTRLTVV.

This chain uses TRBV6-5 with TRBJ2-7; unclear D gene. The length of the CDR3 is 15 residues. V was shortened by 5 bases and J by 4 bases, with 18 bases between the two germline ends. The germline V gene encodes CDR1 MNHEY and CDR2 SVGAGI. The CDR3 is CASSPVFVLLYEQYF. CDR3 in DNA: TGTGCCAGCAGTCCAGTCTTCGTCCTGCTTTACGAGCAGTACTTC.

The chain has TRBV4-1 and TRBJ1-6; D is undetermined. V dropped 0 bases and J dropped 6 bases, with 9 bases sitting between them. The CDR3 totals 15 residues. Germline values: CDR1 MGHRA, CDR2 YSYEKL. In DNA form, the CDR3 reads TGCGCCAGCAGCCAAGATAACAGCTTTAATTCACCCCTCCACTTT. Amino acid sequence: CASSQDNSFNSPLHF.

The rearrangement uses TRBV12-5 and TRBJ2-1; D is perhaps TRBD1 or TRBD2 (5 bases each). The CDR3 totals 11 residues. V shed 7 bases and J shed 10 bases, with 11 bases lying between them. CDR1 is LGHNT and CDR2 is FRNRAP in the germline V gene. CDR3 protein: CASEEGREQFF. The CDR3 DNA reads as TGTGCTAGTGAAGAGGGACGGGAGCAGTTCTTC.

V gene TRBV7-2 combines with J gene TRBJ1-2, with TRBD1 identical over 8 bases. V dropped 5 bases and J dropped 5; count of bases not matched to a gene: 13. Germline V gives CDR1 SGHTA, CDR2 FQGNSA. The CDR3 extends over 16 amino acids. The DNA for the CDR3 is TGTACCAGCAGCGCGCAGGGGGCAGAGTCCCCTTATGGCTACACCTTC. Its protein is CTSSAQGAESPYGYTF.

The chain uses TRBV20-1 and TRBJ2-3; TRBD1 matches 8 bases. The CDR3 has 15 amino acids. Germline loops: CDR1 DFQATT, CDR2 SNEGSKA (reference sequence). The V and J ends lost 6 bases and 0 bases, in that order; junction bases with no gene match: 8. The CDR3 DNA follows: TGCAGTGCAGTTCCGGACAGGGACAGCACAGATACGCAGTATTTT. Translated, it gives CSAVPDRDSTDTQYF.

This clonotype was seen a handful of times. The V and J genes are TRBV5-1 and TRBJ2-7; D gene ambiguous. V was shortened by 3 bases and J by 1 base, with 14 bases between the two germline ends. Per the germline V gene, CDR1 is SGHRS and CDR2 is YFSETQ. CDR3 length equals 15 residues. In DNA form, the CDR3 reads TGCGCCAGCAGCTCAGGACCCTCGAATTCCTACGAGCAGTACTTC. Translated, it gives CASSSGPSNSYEQYF.

This chain connects TRBV28 to TRBJ2-7, with D perhaps matching TRBD2 (6 bases). This CDR3 contains 17 residues. V lost 1 base, J lost 2 bases, and 18 bases lay in between. Germline CDR1 reads MDHEN; CDR2 reads SYDVKM. The CDR3 sequence is CASSLYLRTGGAYEQYF. The CDR3 DNA follows: TGTGCCAGCAGTTTATATCTGCGGACTGGCGGGGCCTACGAGCAGTACTTC.

The chain employs TRBV4-2 and TRBJ2-1, with 7 bases aligning to TRBD2. This CDR3 comprises 16 residues. Germline assignment: CDR1 LGHNA and CDR2 YNFKEQ. With 4 bases clipped from V and 3 bases from J, the junction kept 9 bases outside the gene matches. CDR3 DNA: TGTGCCAGCAGCCCGGAGACTAGCAGAAACTACAATGAGCAGTTCTTC. This codes for CASSPETSRNYNEQFF.

The chain links TRBV12-3 or TRBV12-4 to TRBJ2-7, with 12 bases aligning to TRBD2. The CDR3 loop spans 13 amino acids. V dropped 7 bases and J dropped 7; count of bases not matched to a gene: 5. The CDR3 DNA reads TGTGCCAGCACGACTAGCGGGGGAGGGGAGCAGTACTTC. Translating gives CASTTSGGGEQYF.

This clonotype was counted only a few times. The rearrangement joins TRBV5-1 to TRBJ2-7, with 7 positions matching TRBD1. The CDR3 is 15 amino acids. The trim removed 4 bases at V and 3 bases at J, leaving 10 bases unmatched. CDR1 is SGHRS and CDR2 is YFSETQ in the germline V gene. The CDR3 sequence: CASSTWTGPNYEQYF. The DNA of the CDR3 is TGCGCCAGCAGCACATGGACAGGACCCAACTACGAGCAGTACTTC.

The chain has TRBV10-3 and TRBJ1-1, with D maybe TRBD1 (5 bases). The CDR3 runs 14 residues. Looked up from germline, CDR1 is ENHRY and CDR2 is SYGVKD. Trimming pared 0 bases from V and 1 base from J, leaving 6 bases between. CDR3 region: CAISESRGNTEAFF. The CDR3, as DNA: TGTGCCATCAGTGAGTCGAGGGGGAACACTGAAGCTTTCTTT.

This clonotype was found a few times. The V call is TRBV3-1, the J call TRBJ1-5; possibly TRBD1 for D (5 bases). V lost 4 bases to trimming and J lost 7 bases, with 14 bases between them. Germline CDR1 and CDR2: LGHDT and YNNKEL (reference sequence). This CDR3 is 14 amino acids long. Here the CDR3 DNA reads TGTGCCAGCAGCCCGGGGGAGGGAGGCCAGCCCCAGCATTTT. This translates into CASSPGEGGQPQHF.

This clonotype was counted between two and nine times. The J gene is TRBJ2-1, the V gene TRBV2, with D perhaps TRBD2 (5 bases). Germline CDR1 reads SNHLY; CDR2 reads FYNNEI. The CDR3 spans 16 residues. With 1 base removed from V and 5 bases from J, the gap between germline ends came to 15 bases. Here the CDR3 reads CASSEGLGIGDNEQFF. The CDR3 DNA follows: TGTGCCAGCAGTGAAGGTCTAGGGATCGGGGACAATGAGCAGTTCTTC.

This chain joins TRBV24-1 and TRBJ2-3, with 7 positions matching TRBD1. J lost 2 bases, V lost 6 bases, and 13 bases had no gene match. From germline, CDR1 is KGHDR and CDR2 SFDVKD. This CDR3 contains 17 residues. CDR3 residues: CATSPVKKGQATDTQYF. The CDR3 region has the DNA TGTGCCACCAGTCCCGTTAAAAAAGGACAGGCCACAGATACGCAGTATTTT.

The V gene is TRBV7-8, the J gene TRBJ2-2, with TRBD2 matching 8 bases. V was clipped by 4 bases and J by 6 bases; unmatched bases: 16. Germline assignment: CDR1 SGHVS and CDR2 FQNEAQ. CDR3 length: 18 residues. The CDR3: CASSSGLVGGSMSGELFF. The CDR3 coding sequence is TGTGCCAGCAGCTCGGGACTAGTGGGGGGGTCAATGTCCGGGGAGCTGTTTTTT.

The V and J genes are TRBV6-1 and TRBJ2-3; D perhaps matches TRBD1 (6 bases). CDR3 length: 15 amino acids. V was clipped by 6 bases and J by 4 bases, with 17 bases between them. CDR1 and CDR2 (germline): MNHNS, SASEGT. The CDR3 protein is CASRETRGSADTQYF. The CDR3 DNA reads as TGTGCCAGCAGAGAAACTAGGGGGAGCGCAGATACGCAGTATTTT.

This clonotype was observed a few times. CDR3 loop: CASSQARGEAFF. The CDR3 nucleotides are TGCGCCAGCAGCCAAGCAAGGGGTGAAGCTTTCTTT. V usage is TRBV4-1 and J usage is TRBJ1-1; a possible D gene is TRBD1 (5 bases). The CDR3 runs 12 residues. Germline CDR1 MGHRA, CDR2 YSYEKL. V was pared by 1 base and J by 7 bases, with 7 bases between.

The chain recombines TRBV6-5 with TRBJ2-3; D remains unclear. V was pared by 5 bases and J by 6 bases, with 21 bases between. Germline V lookup: CDR1 MNHEY, CDR2 SVGAGI. CDR3 size: 16 residues. The CDR3 is CASSLGEALVGDTQYF. CDR3 DNA: TGTGCCAGCAGTCTAGGAGAGGCCTTGGTCGGGGATACGCAGTATTTT.

This clonotype was counted between two and nine times. The rearrangement uses TRBV10-3 and TRBJ1-2; tentatively, D is TRBD1 (6 bases). V was trimmed by 3 bases and J by 0 bases, leaving 11 bases between them. Germline V CDR1 and CDR2: ENHRY, SYGVKD. This CDR3 comprises 15 residues. CDR3 region: CAISDLTGPNYGYTF. In DNA form, the CDR3 reads TGTGCCATCAGTGATTTGACAGGTCCTAACTATGGCTACACCTTC.

This clonotype occurred a few times. The genes are TRBV7-2 and TRBJ2-1, with 13 bases aligning to TRBD2. The J segment lost 9 bases and the V segment lost 4 bases, leaving 9 bases of the junction unmatched. This CDR3 has 16 residues. Germline V CDR1 and CDR2: SGHTA, FQGNSA. CDR3 nucleotide sequence: TGTGCCAGCAGCTCAACCCGACTAGCGGGGGGAAGTGAGCAGTTCTTC. It encodes CASSSTRLAGGSEQFF.

In nucleotides, the CDR3 is TGTGCCAGTATAGGGGCTAGCGGGCTCAATGAGCAGTTCTTC. This codes for CASIGASGLNEQFF. The chain is built from TRBV19 and TRBJ2-1, with 8 bases that match TRBD2. Germline V gene lookup returns CDR1 LNHDA and CDR2 SQIVND (reference sequence). The CDR3 consists of 14 residues. With V trimmed by 7 bases and J by 6 bases, 8 bases remained unmatched.

This clonotype was found many times. The rearrangement joins TRBV5-1 to TRBJ1-1, with D uncertain. V was cut by 8 bases and J by 1 base, with 18 bases left in between. CDR1 is SGHRS and CDR2 is YFSETQ in the germline V gene. This CDR3 is built from 15 residues. CDR3 loop: CASDAESGTNTEAFF. Written as DNA, the CDR3 is TGCGCCAGTGATGCGGAGTCAGGAACGAACACTGAAGCTTTCTTT. The entire variable domain, with the rest obtained from reference TRBV5-1 and TRBJ1-1, is as follows: KAGVTQTPRYLIKTRGQQVTLSCSPISGHRSVSWYQQTPGQGLQFLFEYFSETQRNKGNFPGRFSGRQFSNSRSEMNVSTLELGDSALYLCASDAESGTNTEAFFGQGTRLTVV.

This clonotype was detected once. V and J are TRBV28 and TRBJ2-2, with TRBD1 matching over 9 bases. The CDR3 is made up of 13 amino acids. Trimming at V came to 8 bases and at J to 6 bases, leaving 4 bases not matched to a gene. CDR1 is MDHEN and CDR2 is SYDVKM in the germline V gene. CDR3 protein: CASWGQGAGELFF. CDR3 sequence (DNA): TGTGCCAGCTGGGGACAGGGTGCCGGGGAGCTGTTTTTT. The entire variable domain, with the rest obtained from reference TRBV28 and TRBJ2-2, is as follows: DVKVTQSSRYLVKRTGEKVFLECVQDMDHENMFWYRQDPGLGLRLIYFSYDVKMKEKGDIPEGYSVSREKKERFSLILESASTNQTSMYLCASWGQGAGELFFGEGSRLTVL.

The V gene is TRBV3-1, the J gene TRBJ1-2; D not certain. In germline, CDR1 is LGHDT, CDR2 YNNKEL (reference sequence). The CDR3 runs to 13 residues. Deletions cut 1 base from V and 4 bases from J, with 7 bases between. The CDR3: CASSQAEVYGYTF. The CDR3 nucleotides are TGTGCCAGCAGCCAAGCTGAAGTCTATGGCTACACCTTC.

This clonotype appeared a few times. The rearrangement joins TRBV6-5 to TRBJ2-7, with 7 nucleotides matching TRBD2. CDR3 length equals 15 residues. The trim removed 6 bases at V and 2 bases at J, leaving 10 bases unmatched. Looked up from germline, CDR1 is MNHEY and CDR2 is SVGAGI. The CDR3 nucleotides read TGTGCCAGCAGACCGTCGCTAGCGGAGGCCTACGAGCAGTACTTC. As protein: CASRPSLAEAYEQYF.

This clonotype turned up a few times. J is TRBJ2-2 and V is TRBV12-3 or TRBV12-4; 7 bases align to TRBD1. The V segment lost 3 bases and the J segment 6 bases; nucleotides outside the gene matches: 10. CDR3 size: 16 residues. DNA for the CDR3: TGTGCCAGCAGTTTGTCCGGAAGGGGGCAATCCGGGGAGCTGTTTTTT. Protein product: CASSLSGRGQSGELFF.

This clonotype has just one count. V gene TRBV9 combines with J gene TRBJ2-7; D not certain. The length of the CDR3 is 13 residues. Per the germline V gene, CDR1 is SGDLS and CDR2 is YYNGEE. The V end lost 2 bases, the J end lost 2 bases, and 8 bases lay between the germline ends. The CDR3 protein is CASSVHGAYEQYF. The CDR3 bases are TGTGCCAGCAGCGTTCACGGAGCCTACGAGCAGTACTTC.

This clonotype has more than one count but fewer than ten. The chain joins TRBV20-1 to TRBJ2-1; D is perhaps TRBD2 (5 bases). This CDR3 is built from 14 residues. The V and J ends lost 0 bases and 8 bases respectively, with 14 bases between them. Germline V gives CDR1 DFQATT, CDR2 SNEGSKA (reference sequence). The CDR3 DNA sequence: TGCAGTGCTAGAGATTCGCGGGTGGGCTATGAGCAGTTCTTC. It encodes CSARDSRVGYEQFF.

This CDR3 reads CASSQSFYEQYF. The DNA for the CDR3 is TGTGCCAGCAGCCAAAGTTTCTACGAGCAGTACTTC. This chain connects TRBV3-1 to TRBJ2-4; D is uncertain. The J call is doubtful: the DNA matches TRBJ2-7 better. Germline V gives CDR1 LGHDT, CDR2 YNNKEL (reference sequence). This CDR3 spans 12 amino acids.